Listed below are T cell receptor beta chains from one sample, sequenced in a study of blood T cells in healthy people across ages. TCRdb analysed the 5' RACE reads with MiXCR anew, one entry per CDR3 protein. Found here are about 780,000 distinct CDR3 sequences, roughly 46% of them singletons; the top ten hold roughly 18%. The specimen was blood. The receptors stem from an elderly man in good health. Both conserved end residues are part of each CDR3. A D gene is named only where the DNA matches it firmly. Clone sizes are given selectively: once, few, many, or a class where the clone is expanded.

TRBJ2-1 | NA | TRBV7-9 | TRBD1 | TGTGCCAGCAGCTTGGGACAGCAGACCCTAGTGAATGAGCAGTTCTTC | CASSLGQQTLVNEQFF
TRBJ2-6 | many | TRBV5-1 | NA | TGCGCCAGCAGCTTGTCCCCTTTGGGGGCCAACGTCCTGACTTTC | CASSLSPLGANVLTF
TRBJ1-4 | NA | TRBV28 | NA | TGTGCCAGCAGGCCGCTTCGGGAAAAACTGTTTTTT | CASRPLREKLFF
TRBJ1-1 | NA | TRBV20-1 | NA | TGCAGTGCTAACAGGGTTGGGGCTGAAGCTTTCTTT | CSANRVGAEAFF
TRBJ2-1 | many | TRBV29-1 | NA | TGCAGCGCAGAAGGGACGGGTGGACAATGGAAGTTCTTC | CSAEGTGGQWKFF
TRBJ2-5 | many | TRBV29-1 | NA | TGCAGCGGCGGCGGGGGCGGTGCAGAGACCCAGTACTTC | CSGGGGGAETQYF
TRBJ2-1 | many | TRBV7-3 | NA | TGTGCCAGCAGCTTAACGGAGGCAGCGGGTGAGCAGTTCTTC | CASSLTEAAGEQFF
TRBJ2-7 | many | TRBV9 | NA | TGTGCCAGCAGCGTAGGTTATCGCTCCTACGAGCAGTACTTC | CASSVGYRSYEQYF
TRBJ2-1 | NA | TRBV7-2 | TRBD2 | TGTGCCAGCAGCTTATATGGGACTAGCGGGAGTTACAATGAGCAGTTCTTC | CASSLYGTSGSYNEQFF
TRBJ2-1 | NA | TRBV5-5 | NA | TGTGCCAGCATCTGGGGGCTCCAGACTTACAATGAGCAGTTCTTC | CASIWGLQTYNEQFF
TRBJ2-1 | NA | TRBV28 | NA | TGTGCCAGCACTTCCCACAATGAGCAGTTCTTC | CASTSHNEQFF
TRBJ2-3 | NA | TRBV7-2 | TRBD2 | TGTGCCAGCAGCCTCTGGACTAGCGGGAGTGGTCTCCCAGATACGCAGTATTTT | CASSLWTSGSGLPDTQYF
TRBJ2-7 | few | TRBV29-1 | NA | TGCAGCGTTGACGGGGTAGGGGCCTACGAGCAGTACTTC | CSVDGVGAYEQYF
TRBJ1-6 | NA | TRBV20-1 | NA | TGCAGTGCTAGGCAGCAAGGGCCGTTTTCACCCCTCCACTTT | CSARQQGPFSPLHF
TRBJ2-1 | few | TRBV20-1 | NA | TGCAGTGCTAGATTCGGGACGGGGCGAAGGGATGAGCAGTTCTTC | CSARFGTGRRDEQFF
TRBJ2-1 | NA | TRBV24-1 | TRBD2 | TGTGCCACCAGTGACCATGGACTAGCGGGAGATCCCTACAATGAGCAGTTCTTC | CATSDHGLAGDPYNEQFF